This T cell receptor beta chain was profiled in a study of identical twins. Study-wide findings and caveats: Fewer insertions were carried by abundant cord blood beta clonotypes, but none was seen in memory repertoires. The study drew conclusions from cross-sectional statistical analysis, not from following the same donors.

TCRdb reprocessed the 5' RACE reads via MiXCR and lists one record per CDR3 protein. This table holds fewer than 500,000 distinct CDR3 sequences, around 15% found once. Of note for this clonotype: The antigen is not known.

V was clipped by 5 bases and J by 9 bases; unmatched bases: 13. CDR1 is SGHNT and CDR2 is YENEEA in the germline V gene. The CDR3 length is 15 residues. Healthy Caucasians provided all donations. A further study also used this sample, focusing on yellow fever vaccine responses in identical twins.

The sequencing sample was made of CD4+ T cells sorted from blood. The receptor's source is a woman younger than 30 in good health. The V and J genes are TRBV11-3 and TRBJ2-1; 7 nucleotides match TRBD1. The CDR3 sequence is CASSADGQAKGEQFF. DNA of the CDR3: TGTGCCAGCAGCGCAGACGGACAGGCTAAGGGTGAGCAGTTCTTC.